This T cell receptor (beta chain) appears in the sequencing data of a study of identical twins. Overall study results and limits: Cross-sectional statistical analysis was relied on for the conclusions, without the same donors being followed.

TCRdb analysed the 5' RACE reads with MiXCR anew, one entry per CDR3 protein. The repertoire includes 540,000 or so distinct CDR3 sequences, 20% to 25% of them detected once, and approximately 0.49% sits in the top ten. CDR3 length: 12 amino acids. V gave up 6 bases and J gave up 3 bases, with 5 bases separating them. This clonotype was detected ten times or more. Its antigen is undetermined. The same data also contributed to another study, on yellow fever vaccine responses in identical twins. That source adds: Twins' T cell vaccine responses reportedly looked partly convergent, partly personalized.

V usage is TRBV12-3 or TRBV12-4 and J usage is TRBJ2-2, with D unclear. The sequencing input was CD4+ T cells sorted from blood. This sequence was found in a woman aged 18-29 years in good health. The CDR3 sequence is CASRVDTGELFF. CDR3 bases: TGTGCCAGCAGGGTTGACACCGGGGAGCTGTTTTTT.